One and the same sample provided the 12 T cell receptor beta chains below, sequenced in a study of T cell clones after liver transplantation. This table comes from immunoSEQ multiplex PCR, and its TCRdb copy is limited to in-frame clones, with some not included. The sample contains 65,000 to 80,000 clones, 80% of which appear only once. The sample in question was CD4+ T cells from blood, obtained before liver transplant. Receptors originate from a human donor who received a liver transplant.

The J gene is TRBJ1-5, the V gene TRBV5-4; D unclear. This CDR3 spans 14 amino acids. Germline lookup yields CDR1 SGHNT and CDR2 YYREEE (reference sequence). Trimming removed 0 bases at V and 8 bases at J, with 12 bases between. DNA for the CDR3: TGTGCCAGCAGCTTGGACGGTTCGGGAAAGCCCCAGCATTTT. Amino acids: CASSLDGSGKPQHF.

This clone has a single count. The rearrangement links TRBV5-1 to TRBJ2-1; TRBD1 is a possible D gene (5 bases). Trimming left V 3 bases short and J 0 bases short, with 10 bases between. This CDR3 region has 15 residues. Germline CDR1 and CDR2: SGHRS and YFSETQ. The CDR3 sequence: CASSSADSSYNEQFF. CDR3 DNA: TGCGCCAGCAGCTCTGCAGACAGCTCCTACAATGAGCAGTTCTTC. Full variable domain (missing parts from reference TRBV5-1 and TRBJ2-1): KAGVTQTPRYLIKTRGQQVTLSCSPISGHRSVSWYQQTPGQGLQFLFEYFSETQRNKGNFPGRFSGRQFSNSRSEMNVSTLELGDSALYLCASSSADSSYNEQFFGPGTRLTVL.

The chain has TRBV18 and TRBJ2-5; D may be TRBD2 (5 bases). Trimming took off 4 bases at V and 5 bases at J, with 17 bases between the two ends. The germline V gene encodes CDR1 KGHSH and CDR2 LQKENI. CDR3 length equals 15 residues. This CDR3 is CASSHFRERGETQYF. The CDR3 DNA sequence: TGTGCCAGCTCACACTTTAGGGAGCGTGGGGAGACCCAGTACTTC.

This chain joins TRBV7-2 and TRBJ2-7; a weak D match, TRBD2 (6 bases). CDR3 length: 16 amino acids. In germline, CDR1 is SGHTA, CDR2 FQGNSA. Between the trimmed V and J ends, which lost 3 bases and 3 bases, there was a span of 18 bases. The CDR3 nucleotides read TGTGCCAGCAGCTTGGGGTCCTTAGCGGAGTTCTACGAGCAGTACTTC. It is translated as CASSLGSLAEFYEQYF.

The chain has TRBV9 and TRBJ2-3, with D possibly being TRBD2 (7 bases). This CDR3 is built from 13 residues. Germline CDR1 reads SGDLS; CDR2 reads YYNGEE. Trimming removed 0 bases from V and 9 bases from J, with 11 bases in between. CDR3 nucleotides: TGTGCCAGCAGCGTAGAGGAGGGGGGGACGCAGTATTTT. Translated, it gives CASSVEEGGTQYF. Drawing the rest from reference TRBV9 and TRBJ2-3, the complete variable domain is DSGVTQTPKHLITATGQRVTLRCSPRSGDLSVYWYQQSLDQGLQFLIQYYNGEERAKGNILERFSAQQFPDLHSELNLSSLELGDSALYFCASSVEEGGTQYFGPGTRLTVL.

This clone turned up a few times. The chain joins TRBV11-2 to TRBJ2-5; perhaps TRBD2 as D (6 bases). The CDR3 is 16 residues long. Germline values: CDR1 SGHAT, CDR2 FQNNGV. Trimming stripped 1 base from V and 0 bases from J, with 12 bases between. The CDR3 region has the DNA TGTGCCAGCAGCTTAGCACGGGGGAAGTACCAAGAGACCCAGTACTTC. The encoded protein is CASSLARGKYQETQYF.

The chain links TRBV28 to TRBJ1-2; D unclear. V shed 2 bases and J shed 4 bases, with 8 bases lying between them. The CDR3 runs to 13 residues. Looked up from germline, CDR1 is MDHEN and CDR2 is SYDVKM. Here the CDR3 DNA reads TGTGCCAGCAGTTTACAGTCCAGCTATGGCTACACCTTC. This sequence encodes CASSLQSSYGYTF.

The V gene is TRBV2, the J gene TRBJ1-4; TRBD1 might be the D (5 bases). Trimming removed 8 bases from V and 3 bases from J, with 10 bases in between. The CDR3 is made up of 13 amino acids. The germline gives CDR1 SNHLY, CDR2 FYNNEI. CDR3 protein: CASVRAANEKLFF. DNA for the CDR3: TGTGCCAGCGTCAGGGCAGCTAATGAAAAACTGTTTTTT.

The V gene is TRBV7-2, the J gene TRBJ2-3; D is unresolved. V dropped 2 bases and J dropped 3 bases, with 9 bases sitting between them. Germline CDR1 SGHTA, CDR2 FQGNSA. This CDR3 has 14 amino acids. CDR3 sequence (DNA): TGTGCCAGCAGCTTATATCAGAGTACAGATACGCAGTATTTT. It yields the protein CASSLYQSTDTQYF.

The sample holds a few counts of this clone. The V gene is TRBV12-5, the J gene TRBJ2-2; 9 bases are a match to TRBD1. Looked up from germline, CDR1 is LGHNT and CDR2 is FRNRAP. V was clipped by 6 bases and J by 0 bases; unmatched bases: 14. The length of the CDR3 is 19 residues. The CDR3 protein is CASGPTWTGDLTNTGELFF. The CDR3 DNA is TGTGCTAGTGGCCCTACTTGGACAGGGGACCTTACGAACACCGGGGAGCTGTTTTTT.

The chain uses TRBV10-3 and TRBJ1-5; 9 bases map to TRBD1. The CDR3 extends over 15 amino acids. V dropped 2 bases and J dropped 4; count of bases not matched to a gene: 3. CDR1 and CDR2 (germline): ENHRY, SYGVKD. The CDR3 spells CAISEGQGPNQPQHF. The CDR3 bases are TGTGCCATCAGTGAGGGACAGGGGCCAAATCAGCCCCAGCATTTT.

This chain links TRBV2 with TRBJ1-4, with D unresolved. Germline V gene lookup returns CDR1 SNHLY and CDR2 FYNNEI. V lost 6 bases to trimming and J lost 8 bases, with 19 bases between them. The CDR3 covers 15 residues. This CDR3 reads CASSYNPPRQEKLFF. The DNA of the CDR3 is TGTGCCAGCAGCTACAACCCCCCCCGGCAGGAAAAACTGTTTTTT.